The TCR beta chain under discussion was sequenced for a study of cytomegalovirus exposure and HLA in healthy donors. Primers included in the PCR were 60 Vbeta and 13 Jbeta primers. TCRdb's table, derived via immunoSEQ multiplex PCR, lists solely in-frame clones and lacks some. The sample consists of roughly 200,000 clones, roughly four fifths of them appearing once. With regard to this clone: The target antigen is unknown.

Study-wide findings and caveats: Exclusion applied to some V segments, including TRBV6-2 and TRBV6-3, as they were indistinguishable.

V gave up 4 bases and J gave up 3 bases, with 7 bases separating them. The CDR3 is 12 amino acids. Germline CDR1 is SGHNT and CDR2 is YYREEE (reference sequence). The chain couples TRBV5-4 to TRBJ1-1, with no clear D. The TCR comes from a woman between 40 and 50 years old in good health and CMV-seronegative. The source material was PBMCs. The CDR3 protein is CASSKPDTEAFF. In DNA form, the CDR3 reads TGTGCCAGCAGCAAGCCCGACACTGAAGCTTTCTTT.